Listed here are 20 T cell receptor beta chains from one sample, sequenced in a study of T cell repertoires in cytomegalovirus infection. TCRdb reprocessed the reads with MiXCR, giving one entry per CDR3 protein. The sample has around 710,000 distinct CDR3 sequences; 25% to 35% are singletons. The antigens for these receptors are not known. Sample: cultured CD8+ T cells from PBMCs, taken from culture after CMV antigen stimulation. The receptors were sampled from a human donor in good health (CMV status not recorded). Some clones in this sample may be carry-over from other donors' samples.

The sample holds a few counts of this clonotype. The V call is TRBV20-1, the J call TRBJ2-5; D ambiguous. V shed 4 bases and J shed 5 bases, with 14 bases lying between them. Germline CDR1 DFQATT, CDR2 SNEGSKA (reference sequence). This CDR3 region has 13 residues. The CDR3 sequence: CSATGEPRETQYF. Written as DNA, the CDR3 is TGCAGTGCTACCGGTGAACCGAGGGAGACCCAGTACTTC.

This chain uses TRBV4-1 with TRBJ1-5; D ambiguous. Trimming removed 0 bases from V and 0 bases from J, with 6 bases in between. The germline V gene has CDR1 MGHRA and CDR2 YSYEKL. The CDR3 spans 15 residues. This CDR3 is CASSQDVNSNQPQHF. In nucleotides, the CDR3 is TGCGCCAGCAGCCAAGATGTGAATAGCAATCAGCCCCAGCATTTT.

The chain links TRBV4-1 to TRBJ1-1; 9 bases line up with TRBD1. From germline, CDR1 is MGHRA and CDR2 YSYEKL. Trimming took 3 bases from V and 10 from J; bases not matched to a gene: 12. The length of the CDR3 is 15 residues. CDR3 protein: CASSHPRGDREGAFF. The CDR3 DNA reads TGCGCCAGCAGCCACCCCCGGGGGGACAGGGAGGGAGCTTTCTTT.

The V call is TRBV20-1, the J call TRBJ1-6; TRBD1 aligns across 7 bases. CDR1 is DFQATT, CDR2 SNEGSKA, per germline (reference sequence). The CDR3 runs 19 residues. Trimming cost V 0 bases and J 3 bases; bases outside gene matches: 14. The CDR3 protein is CSARDLDGSGGDYNSPLHF. The CDR3 bases are TGCAGTGCTAGAGATCTGGACGGGTCAGGGGGTGACTATAATTCACCCCTCCACTTT.

There are many counts of this clonotype. The V and J genes are TRBV7-8 and TRBJ1-5; D perhaps matches TRBD1 (5 bases). There are 16 residues in the CDR3. V lost 0 bases, J lost 5 bases, and 14 bases lay in between. CDR1 is SGHVS, CDR2 FQNEAQ, per germline. The CDR3 is CASSLARGYDYQPQHF. The CDR3, as DNA: TGTGCCAGCAGCTTAGCTAGGGGATACGATTATCAGCCCCAGCATTTT.

The chain joins TRBV7-2 to TRBJ2-1; D is uncertain. The germline gives CDR1 SGHTA, CDR2 FQGNSA. Between the trimmed V and J ends, which lost 2 bases and 3 bases, there was a span of 8 bases. This CDR3 region has 14 residues. The CDR3 nucleotides are TGTGCCAGCAGCTTATCGGACCTCTACAATGAGCAGTTCTTC. This gives the protein CASSLSDLYNEQFF.

This clonotype was observed a few times. An end of the junction differs from the germline gene, which may be a read error. This sequence joins TRBV4-1 and TRBJ1-1; D remains unclear. Looked up from germline, CDR1 is MGHRA and CDR2 is YSYEKL. CDR3 length: 14 amino acids. The CDR3 DNA is TGTGCCAGCAGCCAGAAACGGGTGAACACTGAAGCTTTCTTT. Translated, it gives CASSQKRVNTEAFF.

This clonotype has just a few counts. The V and J genes are TRBV27 and TRBJ1-1, with D possibly TRBD1 on 6 matching bases. V was trimmed by 6 bases and J by 3 bases, leaving 11 bases between them. The CDR3 extends over 13 amino acids. In germline, CDR1 is MNHEY, CDR2 SMNVEV (reference sequence). CDR3 protein: CASRFAGDTEAFF. As DNA, the CDR3 is TGTGCCAGCAGGTTTGCAGGGGACACTGAAGCTTTCTTT.

This clonotype occurred a few times. V gene TRBV5-6 combines with J gene TRBJ1-1, with 7 bases fitting TRBD1. Germline CDR1 SGHDT, CDR2 YYEEEE. V was pared by 4 bases and J by 1 base, with 7 bases of the junction left unmatched. The CDR3 loop spans 15 amino acids. CDR3 sequence: CASSPGQETNTEAFF. The DNA for the CDR3 is TGTGCCAGCAGCCCAGGACAGGAGACGAACACTGAAGCTTTCTTT.

This clonotype has only a few counts. The chain uses TRBV11-3 and TRBJ1-1; D gene ambiguous. Trimming removed 1 base at V and 11 bases at J, with 23 bases between. There are 16 residues in the CDR3. In germline, CDR1 is SGHNT, CDR2 YENEEA. The CDR3 protein is CASSLGQVFLSSTAFF. The CDR3 nucleotides are TGTGCCAGCAGCTTAGGACAAGTTTTTTTAAGCTCTACTGCTTTCTTT.

This clonotype occurred a few times. V usage is TRBV12-3 or TRBV12-4 and J usage is TRBJ1-5; 7 bases are a match to TRBD1. V lost 8 bases to trimming and J lost 7 bases; unmatched junction nucleotides: 8. This CDR3 spans 13 amino acids. The CDR3 protein is CASRDRVKQPQHF. In DNA, the CDR3 is TGTGCCAGCCGAGACAGGGTAAAGCAGCCCCAGCATTTT.

This clonotype has only a few counts. The gene calls are TRBV6-2 or TRBV6-3 and TRBJ2-3; D possibly corresponds to TRBD1 (6 bases). The germline CDR1 and CDR2 sequences are MNHEY and SVGEGT. The CDR3 spans 15 residues. V was cut by 5 bases and J by 4 bases, with 16 bases left in between. The CDR3 loop is CASSHQSGGPDTQYF. CDR3 nucleotide sequence: TGTGCCAGCAGTCACCAGTCTGGGGGCCCAGATACGCAGTATTTT.

V gene TRBV20-1 combines with J gene TRBJ1-5; TRBD1 aligns across 7 bases. The CDR3 totals 14 residues. J gave up 2 bases and V 3 bases, and 4 bases lay outside the gene matches. Germline V gene lookup returns CDR1 DFQATT and CDR2 SNEGSKA (reference sequence). The CDR3 region is CSASTGARNQPQHF. In nucleotides, the CDR3 is TGCAGTGCTAGTACAGGGGCGCGCAATCAGCCCCAGCATTTT.

The genes are TRBV6-6 and TRBJ1-2; possible D gene TRBD1, 6 bases. The V and J ends lost 2 bases and 5 bases respectively, with 18 bases between them. This CDR3 spans 16 amino acids. The germline CDR1 and CDR2 sequences are MNHNY and SVGAGI (reference sequence). In DNA form, the CDR3 reads TGTGCCAGCAGTTACCTTTCGGGGGGGCTAGAGTATGGCTACACCTTC. As protein: CASSYLSGGLEYGYTF.

This clonotype was seen a handful of times. The rearrangement uses TRBV11-2 and TRBJ1-2, with 9 nucleotides matching TRBD1. V lost 1 base and J lost 4; bases outside the gene matches: 10. Germline CDR1 and CDR2: SGHAT and FQNNGV. The CDR3 is made up of 17 amino acids. The chain's CDR3 is CASSLVDRGLSFYGYTF. Here the CDR3 DNA reads TGTGCCAGCAGCTTAGTGGACAGGGGTCTTTCCTTCTATGGCTACACCTTC.

This clonotype was counted a few times. The genes are TRBV7-9 and TRBJ2-1, with D perhaps TRBD1 (5 bases). The CDR3 consists of 20 residues. CDR1 SEHNR and CDR2 FQNEAQ come from the germline V gene (reference sequence). V gave up 2 bases and J gave up 6 bases, with 29 bases separating them. The CDR3: CASSLPLKGRDFGQRNEQFF. CDR3 coding DNA: TGTGCCAGCAGCTTACCCCTGAAGGGGCGAGATTTTGGCCAACGCAATGAGCAGTTCTTC.

Ten or more counts support this clonotype. This sequence joins TRBV7-6 and TRBJ1-1; TRBD1 aligns across 7 bases. In germline, CDR1 is SGHVS, CDR2 FNYEAQ. The CDR3 is 11 amino acids. Losses at the gene ends were 5 bases for V and 8 bases for J; bases not matched to a gene: 2. The CDR3 DNA reads as TGTGCCAGCAGCGCGACAGGGGAAGCTTTCTTT. Translation: CASSATGEAFF. Together with reference TRBV7-6 and TRBJ1-1, the CDR3 gives the full variable domain: GAGVSQSPRYKVTKRGQDVALRCDPISGHVSLYWYRQALGQGPEFLTYFNYEAQQDKSGLPNDRFSAERPEGSISTLTIQRTEQRDSAMYRCASSATGEAFFGQGTRLTVV.

The chain is built from TRBV7-9 and TRBJ1-1; D is unclear. V was trimmed by 1 base and J by 0 bases, leaving 9 bases between them. The CDR3 sequence is 15 residues long. Germline values: CDR1 SEHNR, CDR2 FQNEAQ (reference sequence). CDR3 region: CASSLGSFLNTEAFF. CDR3 DNA: TGTGCCAGCAGCTTAGGCTCATTTTTGAACACTGAAGCTTTCTTT.

The gene calls are TRBV2 and TRBJ1-2; D is ambiguous. V was pared by 8 bases and J by 5 bases, with 12 bases between. The germline gives CDR1 SNHLY, CDR2 FYNNEI. This CDR3 has 12 amino acids. In nucleotides, the CDR3 is TGTGCCAGCGACAAAGAACCGTATGGCTACACCTTC. It specifies CASDKEPYGYTF.

This clonotype appeared many times. The chain carries TRBV7-2 and TRBJ1-1, with D tentatively TRBD1 (6 bases). The ends were cut back, 5 bases at V and 3 bases at J, with 13 bases in the middle. The CDR3 loop spans 14 amino acids. Germline CDR1 SGHTA, CDR2 FQGNSA. The CDR3 reads CASSLLGGDTEAFF. The CDR3 coding sequence is TGTGCCAGCAGCCTACTAGGGGGGGACACTGAAGCTTTCTTT.